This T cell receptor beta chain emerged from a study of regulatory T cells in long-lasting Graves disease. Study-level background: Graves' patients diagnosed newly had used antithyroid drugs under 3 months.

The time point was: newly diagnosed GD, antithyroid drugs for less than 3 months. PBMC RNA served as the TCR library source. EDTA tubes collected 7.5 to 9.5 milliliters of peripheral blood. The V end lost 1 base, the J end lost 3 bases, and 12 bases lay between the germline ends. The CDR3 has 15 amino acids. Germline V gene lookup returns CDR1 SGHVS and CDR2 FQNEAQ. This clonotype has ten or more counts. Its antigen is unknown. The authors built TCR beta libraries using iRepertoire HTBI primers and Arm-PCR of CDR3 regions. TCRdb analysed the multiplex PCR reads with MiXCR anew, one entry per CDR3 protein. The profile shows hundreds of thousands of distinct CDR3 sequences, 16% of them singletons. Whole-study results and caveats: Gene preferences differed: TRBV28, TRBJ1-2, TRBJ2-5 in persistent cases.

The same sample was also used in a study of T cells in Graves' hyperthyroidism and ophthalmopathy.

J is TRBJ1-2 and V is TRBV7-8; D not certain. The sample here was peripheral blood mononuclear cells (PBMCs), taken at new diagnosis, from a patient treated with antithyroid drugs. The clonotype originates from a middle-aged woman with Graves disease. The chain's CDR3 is CASSLEGSGDYGYTF. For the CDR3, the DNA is TGTGCCAGCAGCTTAGAGGGCAGCGGTGACTATGGCTACACCTTC.